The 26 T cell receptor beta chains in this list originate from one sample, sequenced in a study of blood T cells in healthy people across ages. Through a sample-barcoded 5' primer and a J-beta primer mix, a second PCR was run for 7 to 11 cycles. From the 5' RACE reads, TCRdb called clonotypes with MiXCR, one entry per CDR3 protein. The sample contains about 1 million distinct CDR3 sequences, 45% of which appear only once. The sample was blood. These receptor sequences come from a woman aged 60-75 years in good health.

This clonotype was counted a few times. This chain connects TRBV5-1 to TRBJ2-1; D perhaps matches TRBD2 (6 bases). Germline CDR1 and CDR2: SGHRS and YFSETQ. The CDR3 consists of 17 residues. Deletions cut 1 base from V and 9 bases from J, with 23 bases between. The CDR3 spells CASSLTKERAGPGEQFF. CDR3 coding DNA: TGCGCCAGCAGCTTGACGAAAGAGCGGGCAGGGCCCGGTGAGCAGTTCTTC.

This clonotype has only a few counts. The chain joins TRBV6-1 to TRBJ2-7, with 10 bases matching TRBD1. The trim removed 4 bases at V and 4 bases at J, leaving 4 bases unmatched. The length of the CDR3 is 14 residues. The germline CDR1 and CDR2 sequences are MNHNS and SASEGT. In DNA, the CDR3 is TGTGCCAGCAGTGTGGGACAGGGGAGGTACGAGCAGTACTTC. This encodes CASSVGQGRYEQYF.

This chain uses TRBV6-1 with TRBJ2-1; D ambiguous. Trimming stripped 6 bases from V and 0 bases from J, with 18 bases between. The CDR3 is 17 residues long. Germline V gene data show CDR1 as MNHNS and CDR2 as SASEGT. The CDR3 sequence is CASRGTSGGNSYNEQFF. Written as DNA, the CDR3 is TGTGCCAGCAGGGGAACGTCGGGCGGTAACTCCTACAATGAGCAGTTCTTC.

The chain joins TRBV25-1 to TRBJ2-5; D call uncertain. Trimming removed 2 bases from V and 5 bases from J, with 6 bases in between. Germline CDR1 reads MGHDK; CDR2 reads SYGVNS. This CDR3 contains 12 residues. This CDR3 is CASSELVETQYF. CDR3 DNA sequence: TGTGCCAGCAGTGAACTCGTGGAGACCCAGTACTTC. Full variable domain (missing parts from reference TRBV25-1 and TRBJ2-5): EADIYQTPRYLVIGTGKKITLECSQTMGHDKMYWYQQDPGMELHLIHYSYGVNSTEKGDLSSESTVSRIRTEHFPLTLESARPSHTSQYLCASSELVETQYFGPGTRLLVL.

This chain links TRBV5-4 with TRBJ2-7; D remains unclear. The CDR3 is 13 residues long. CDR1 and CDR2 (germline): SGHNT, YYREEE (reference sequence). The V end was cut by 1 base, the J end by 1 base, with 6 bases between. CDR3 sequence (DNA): TGTGCCAGCAGCTTGATGCCTTCCTACGAGCAGTACTTC. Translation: CASSLMPSYEQYF.

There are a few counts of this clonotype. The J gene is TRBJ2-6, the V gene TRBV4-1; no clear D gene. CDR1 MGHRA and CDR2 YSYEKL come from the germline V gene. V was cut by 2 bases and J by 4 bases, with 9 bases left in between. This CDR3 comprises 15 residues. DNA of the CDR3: TGCGCCAGCAGCCAAATACTCTCCGGGGCCAACGTCCTGACTTTC. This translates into CASSQILSGANVLTF.

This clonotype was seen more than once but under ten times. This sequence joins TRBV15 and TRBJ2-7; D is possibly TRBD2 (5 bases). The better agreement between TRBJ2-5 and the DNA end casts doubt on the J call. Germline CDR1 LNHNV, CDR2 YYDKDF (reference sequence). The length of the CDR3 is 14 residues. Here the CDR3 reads CATSRDQSGETQYF. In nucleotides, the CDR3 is TGTGCCACCAGCAGAGATCAGTCGGGGGAGACCCAGTACTTC.

CDR3 sequence: CASSQRPAGAKNIQYF. Here the CDR3 DNA reads TGTGCCAGCAGCCAGAGGCCGGCCGGTGCCAAAAACATTCAGTACTTC. J is TRBJ2-4 and V is TRBV5-5; the D is unclear. The CDR3 is made up of 16 amino acids. The germline V gene encodes CDR1 SGHKS and CDR2 YYEKEE (reference sequence). V was clipped by 4 bases and J by 1 base, with 15 bases between them.

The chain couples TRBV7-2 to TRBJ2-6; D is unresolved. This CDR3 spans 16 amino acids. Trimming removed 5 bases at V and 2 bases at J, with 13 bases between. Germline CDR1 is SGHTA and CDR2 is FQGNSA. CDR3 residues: CASSLLYRAGANVLTF. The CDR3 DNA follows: TGTGCCAGCAGCCTACTATACCGGGCTGGGGCCAACGTCCTGACTTTC.

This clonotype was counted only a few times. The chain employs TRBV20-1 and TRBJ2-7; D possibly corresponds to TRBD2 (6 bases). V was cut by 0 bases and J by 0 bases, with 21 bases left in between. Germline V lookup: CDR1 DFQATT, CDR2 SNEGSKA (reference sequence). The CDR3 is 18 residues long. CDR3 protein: CSARDRGLPGLRSYEQYF. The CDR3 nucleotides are TGCAGTGCTAGAGATCGGGGACTTCCGGGGCTACGCTCCTACGAGCAGTACTTC.

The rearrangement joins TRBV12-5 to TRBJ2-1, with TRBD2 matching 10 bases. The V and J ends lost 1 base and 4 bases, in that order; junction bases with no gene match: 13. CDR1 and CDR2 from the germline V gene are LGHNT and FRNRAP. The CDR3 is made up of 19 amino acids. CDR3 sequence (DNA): TGTGCTAGTGGTTTGGCGACCTATTCACTAGCGGGGATTTACAATGAGCAGTTCTTC. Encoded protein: CASGLATYSLAGIYNEQFF. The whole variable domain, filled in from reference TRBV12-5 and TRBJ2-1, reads DARVTQTPRHKVTEMGQEVTMRCQPILGHNTVFWYRQTMMQGLELLAYFRNRAPLDDSGMPKDRFSAEMPDATLATLKIQPSEPRDSAVYFCASGLATYSLAGIYNEQFFGPGTRLTVL.

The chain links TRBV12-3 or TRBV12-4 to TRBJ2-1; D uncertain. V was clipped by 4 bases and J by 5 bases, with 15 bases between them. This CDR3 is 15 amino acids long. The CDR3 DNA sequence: TGTGCCAGCAGTTCCGGCGCGGTGGCGGACAATGAGCAGTTCTTC. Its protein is CASSSGAVADNEQFF.

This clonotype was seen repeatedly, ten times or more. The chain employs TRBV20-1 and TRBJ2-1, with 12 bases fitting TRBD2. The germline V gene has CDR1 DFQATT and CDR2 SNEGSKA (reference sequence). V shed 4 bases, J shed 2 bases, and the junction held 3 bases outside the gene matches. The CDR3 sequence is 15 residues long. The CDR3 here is CSAKTSGSPYNEQFF. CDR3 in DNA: TGCAGTGCTAAGACTAGCGGGAGCCCCTACAATGAGCAGTTCTTC.

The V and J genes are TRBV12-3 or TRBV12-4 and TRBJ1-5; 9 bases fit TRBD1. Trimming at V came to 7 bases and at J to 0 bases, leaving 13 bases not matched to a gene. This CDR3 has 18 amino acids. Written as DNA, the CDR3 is TGTGCCAGCACCTACTTGGGGACAGGGATCAATAGCAATCAGCCCCAGCATTTT. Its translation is CASTYLGTGINSNQPQHF.

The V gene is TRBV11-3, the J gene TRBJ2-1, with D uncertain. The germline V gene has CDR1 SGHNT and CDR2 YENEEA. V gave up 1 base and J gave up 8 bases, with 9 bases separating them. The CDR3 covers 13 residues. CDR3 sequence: CASSLVRSHEQFF. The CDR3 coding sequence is TGTGCCAGCAGCTTAGTCCGGAGTCATGAGCAGTTCTTC.

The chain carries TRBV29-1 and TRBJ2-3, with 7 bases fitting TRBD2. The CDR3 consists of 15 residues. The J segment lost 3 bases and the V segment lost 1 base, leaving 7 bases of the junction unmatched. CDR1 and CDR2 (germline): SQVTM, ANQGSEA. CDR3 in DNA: TGCAGCGTTGAAGGCGGAGGGAGGGGTACAGATACGCAGTATTTT. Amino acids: CSVEGGGRGTDTQYF.

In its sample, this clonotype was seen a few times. DNA of the CDR3: TGTGCCAGCAGTCCCACCCTATCTGCGAATCAGCCCCAGCATTTT. Its protein product is CASSPTLSANQPQHF. The V and J genes are TRBV12-3 or TRBV12-4 and TRBJ1-5; D ambiguous. Trimming stripped 5 bases from V and 4 bases from J, with 15 bases between. The CDR3 has 15 residues.

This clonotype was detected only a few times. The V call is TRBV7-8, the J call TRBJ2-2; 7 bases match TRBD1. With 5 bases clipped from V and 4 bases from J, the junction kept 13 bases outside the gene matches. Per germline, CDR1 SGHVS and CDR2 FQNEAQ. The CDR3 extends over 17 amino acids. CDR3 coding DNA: TGTGCCAGCAGCGCCGTGTACAGGGGTCGAGGCACCGGGGAGCTGTTTTTT. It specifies CASSAVYRGRGTGELFF.

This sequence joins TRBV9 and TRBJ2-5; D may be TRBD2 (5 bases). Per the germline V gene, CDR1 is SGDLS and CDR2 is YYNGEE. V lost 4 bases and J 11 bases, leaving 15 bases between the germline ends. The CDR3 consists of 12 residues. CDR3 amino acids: CASSPGLGQQYF. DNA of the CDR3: TGTGCCAGCAGCCCCGGACTGGGCCAGCAGTACTTC.

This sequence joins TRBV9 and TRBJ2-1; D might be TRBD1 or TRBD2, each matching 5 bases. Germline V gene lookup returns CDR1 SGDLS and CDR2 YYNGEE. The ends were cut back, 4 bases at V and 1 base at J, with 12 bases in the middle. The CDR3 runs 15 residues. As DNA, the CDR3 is TGTGCCAGCAGCCTCGGGACCATTTCCTACAATGAGCAGTTCTTC. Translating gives CASSLGTISYNEQFF.

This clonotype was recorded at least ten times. CDR3 in amino acids: CASSGTLAGGPYEQYF. In DNA, the CDR3 is TGTGCCAGCAGTGGAACGCTAGCGGGAGGTCCGTACGAGCAGTACTTC. The chain couples TRBV12-3 or TRBV12-4 to TRBJ2-7, with 11 positions matching TRBD2. This CDR3 has 16 residues. Losses at the gene ends were 5 bases for V and 4 bases for J; bases not matched to a gene: 10.

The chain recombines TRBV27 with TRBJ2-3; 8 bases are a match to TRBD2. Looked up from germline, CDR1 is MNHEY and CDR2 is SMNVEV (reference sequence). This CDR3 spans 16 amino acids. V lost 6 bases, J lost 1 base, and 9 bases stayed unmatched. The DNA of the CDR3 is TGTGCCAGCAGCAGGACTAGCCGCCCGGGCACAGATACGCAGTATTTT. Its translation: CASSRTSRPGTDTQYF.

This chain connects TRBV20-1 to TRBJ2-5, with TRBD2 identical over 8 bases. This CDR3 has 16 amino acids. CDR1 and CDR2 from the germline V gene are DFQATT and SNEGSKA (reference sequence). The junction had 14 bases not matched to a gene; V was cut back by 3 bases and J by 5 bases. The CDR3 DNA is TGCAGTGCTAGCGCTCAAGGTGCGGGAGGTCGCGAGACCCAGTACTTC. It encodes CSASAQGAGGRETQYF.

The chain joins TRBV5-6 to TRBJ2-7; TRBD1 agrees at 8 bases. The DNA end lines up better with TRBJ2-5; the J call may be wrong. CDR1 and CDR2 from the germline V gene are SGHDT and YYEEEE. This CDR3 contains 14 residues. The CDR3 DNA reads TGTGCCAGCAGCGGGGACAGGTTAAGAGAGACCCAGTACTTC. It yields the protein CASSGDRLRETQYF.

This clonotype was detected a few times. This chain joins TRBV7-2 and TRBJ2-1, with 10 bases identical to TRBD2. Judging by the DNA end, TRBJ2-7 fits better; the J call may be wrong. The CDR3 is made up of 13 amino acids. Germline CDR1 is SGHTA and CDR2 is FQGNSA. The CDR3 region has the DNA TGTGCCAGCAGCCGCGCTAGCGGGAGTAAACAGTACTTC. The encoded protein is CASSRASGSKQYF.

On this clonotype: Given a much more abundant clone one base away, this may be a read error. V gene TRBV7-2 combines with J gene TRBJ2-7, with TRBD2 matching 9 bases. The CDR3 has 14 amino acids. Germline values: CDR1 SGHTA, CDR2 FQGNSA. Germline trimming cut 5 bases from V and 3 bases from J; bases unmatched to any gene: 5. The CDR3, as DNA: TGTGCCAGCAGCGTGACTAGCGGCCTCTACGAGCAGTACTTC. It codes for CASSVTSGLYEQYF. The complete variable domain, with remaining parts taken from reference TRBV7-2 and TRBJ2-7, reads GAGVSQSPSNKVTEKGKDVELRCDPISGHTALYWYRQSLGQGLEFLIYFQGNSAPDKSGLPSDRFSAERTGGSVSTLTIQRTQQEDSAVYLCASSVTSGLYEQYFGPGTRLTVT.